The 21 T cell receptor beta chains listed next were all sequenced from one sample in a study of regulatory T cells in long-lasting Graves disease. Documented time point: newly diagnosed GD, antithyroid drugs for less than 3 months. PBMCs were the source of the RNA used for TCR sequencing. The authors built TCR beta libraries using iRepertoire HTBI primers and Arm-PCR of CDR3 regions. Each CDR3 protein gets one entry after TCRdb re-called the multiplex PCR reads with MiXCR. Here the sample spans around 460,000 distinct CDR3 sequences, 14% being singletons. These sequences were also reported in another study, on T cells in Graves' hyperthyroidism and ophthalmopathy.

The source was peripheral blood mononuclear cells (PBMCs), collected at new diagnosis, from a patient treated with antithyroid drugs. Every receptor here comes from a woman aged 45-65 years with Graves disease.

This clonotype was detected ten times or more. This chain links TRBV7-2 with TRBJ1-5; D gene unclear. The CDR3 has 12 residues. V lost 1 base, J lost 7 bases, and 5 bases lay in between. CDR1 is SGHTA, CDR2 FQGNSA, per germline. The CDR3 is CASSLVGQPQHF. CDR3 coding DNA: TGTGCCAGCAGCTTAGTTGGCCAGCCCCAGCATTTT. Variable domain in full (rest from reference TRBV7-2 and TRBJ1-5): GAGVSQSPSNKVTEKGKDVELRCDPISGHTALYWYRQSLGQGLEFLIYFQGNSAPDKSGLPSDRFSAERTGGSVSTLTIQRTQQEDSAVYLCASSLVGQPQHFGDGTRLSIL.

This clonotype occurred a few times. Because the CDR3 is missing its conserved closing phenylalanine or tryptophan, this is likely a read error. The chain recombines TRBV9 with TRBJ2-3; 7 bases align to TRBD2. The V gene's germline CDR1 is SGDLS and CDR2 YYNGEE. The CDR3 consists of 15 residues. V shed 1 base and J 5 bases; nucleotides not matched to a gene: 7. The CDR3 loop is CASSVSAGVGDTQYS. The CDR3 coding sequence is TGTGCCAGCAGCGTATCGGCGGGGGTAGGAGATACGCAGTATTCT.

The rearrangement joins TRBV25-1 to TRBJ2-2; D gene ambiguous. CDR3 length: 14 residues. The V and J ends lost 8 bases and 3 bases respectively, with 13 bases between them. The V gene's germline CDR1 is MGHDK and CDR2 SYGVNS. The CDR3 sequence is CASAPRRDTGELFF. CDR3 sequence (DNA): TGTGCCAGCGCGCCCCGTAGGGACACCGGGGAGCTGTTTTTT.

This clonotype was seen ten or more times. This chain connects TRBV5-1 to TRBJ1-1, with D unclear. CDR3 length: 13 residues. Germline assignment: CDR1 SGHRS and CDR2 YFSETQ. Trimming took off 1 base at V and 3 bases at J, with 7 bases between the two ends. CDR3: CASSLLQDTEAFF. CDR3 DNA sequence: TGCGCCAGCAGCTTGTTGCAGGACACTGAAGCTTTCTTT.

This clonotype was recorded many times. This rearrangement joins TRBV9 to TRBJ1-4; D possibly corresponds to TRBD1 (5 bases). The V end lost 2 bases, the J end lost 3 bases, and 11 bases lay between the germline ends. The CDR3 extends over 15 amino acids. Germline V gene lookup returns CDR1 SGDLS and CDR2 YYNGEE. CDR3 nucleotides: TGTGCCAGCAGCGTTACTGGGGCTGCTAATGAAAAACTGTTTTTT. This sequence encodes CASSVTGAANEKLFF.

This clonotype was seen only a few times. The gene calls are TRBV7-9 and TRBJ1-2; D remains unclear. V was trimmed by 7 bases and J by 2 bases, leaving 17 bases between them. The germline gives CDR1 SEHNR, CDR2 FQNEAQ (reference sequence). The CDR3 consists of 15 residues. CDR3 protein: CASTFSHFANYGYTF. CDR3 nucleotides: TGTGCCAGCACATTTTCCCATTTCGCAAACTATGGCTACACCTTC.

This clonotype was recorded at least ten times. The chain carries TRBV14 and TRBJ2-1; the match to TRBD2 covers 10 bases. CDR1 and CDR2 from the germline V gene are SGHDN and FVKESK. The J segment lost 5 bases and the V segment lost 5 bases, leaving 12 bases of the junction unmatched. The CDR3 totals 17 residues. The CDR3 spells CASSETKAGGPHNEQFF. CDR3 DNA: TGTGCCAGCAGCGAAACGAAAGCGGGAGGGCCCCACAATGAGCAGTTCTTC. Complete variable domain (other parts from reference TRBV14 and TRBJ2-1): EAGVTQFPSHSVIEKGQTVTLRCDPISGHDNLYWYRRVMGKEIKFLLHFVKESKQDESGMPNNRFLAERTGGTYSTLKVQPAELEDSGVYFCASSETKAGGPHNEQFFGPGTRLTVL.

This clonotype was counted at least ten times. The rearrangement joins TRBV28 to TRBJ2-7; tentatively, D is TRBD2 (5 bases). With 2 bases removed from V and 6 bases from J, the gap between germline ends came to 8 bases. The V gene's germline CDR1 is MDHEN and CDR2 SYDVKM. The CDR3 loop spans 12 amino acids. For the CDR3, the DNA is TGTGCCAGCAGTTTACCGGGGTTCGAGCAGTACTTC. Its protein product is CASSLPGFEQYF. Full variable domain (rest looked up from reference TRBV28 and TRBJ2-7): DVKVTQSSRYLVKRTGEKVFLECVQDMDHENMFWYRQDPGLGLRLIYFSYDVKMKEKGDIPEGYSVSREKKERFSLILESASTNQTSMYLCASSLPGFEQYFGPGTRLTVT.

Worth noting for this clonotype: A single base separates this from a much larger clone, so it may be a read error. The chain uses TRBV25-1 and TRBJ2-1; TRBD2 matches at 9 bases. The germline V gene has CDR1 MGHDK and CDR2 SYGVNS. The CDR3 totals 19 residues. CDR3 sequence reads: CASSGSGRYATSSYNERFF. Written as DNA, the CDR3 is TGTGCCAGCAGTGGTAGCGGGAGATATGCTACTTCCTCCTACAATGAGCGGTTCTTC.

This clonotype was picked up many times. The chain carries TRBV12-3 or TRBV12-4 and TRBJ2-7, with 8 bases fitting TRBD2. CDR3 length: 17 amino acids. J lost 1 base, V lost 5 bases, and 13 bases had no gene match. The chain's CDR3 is CASSASPSGLISYEQYF. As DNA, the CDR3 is TGTGCCAGCAGTGCATCACCTAGCGGGCTCATATCCTACGAGCAGTACTTC.

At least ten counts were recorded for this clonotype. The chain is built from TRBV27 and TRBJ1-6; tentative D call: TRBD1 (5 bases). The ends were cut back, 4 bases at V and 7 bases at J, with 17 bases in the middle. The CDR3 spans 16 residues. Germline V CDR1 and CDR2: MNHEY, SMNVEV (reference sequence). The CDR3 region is CASSSPLRGSNSPLHF. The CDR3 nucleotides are TGTGCCAGCAGTTCTCCCCTTAGGGGTAGCAATTCACCCCTCCACTTT.

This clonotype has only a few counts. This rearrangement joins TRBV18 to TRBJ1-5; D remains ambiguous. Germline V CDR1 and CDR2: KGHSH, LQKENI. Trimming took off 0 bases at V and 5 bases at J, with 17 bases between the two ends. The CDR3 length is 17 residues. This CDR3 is CASSPPSVRTTHQPQHF. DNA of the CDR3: TGTGCCAGCTCACCACCGAGCGTTAGAACGACGCATCAGCCCCAGCATTTT.

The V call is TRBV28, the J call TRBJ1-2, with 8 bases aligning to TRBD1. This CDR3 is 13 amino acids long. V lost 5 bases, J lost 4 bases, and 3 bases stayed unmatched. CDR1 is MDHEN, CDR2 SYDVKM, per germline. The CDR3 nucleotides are TGTGCCAGCAGTCAGGGGACAGGCTATGGCTACACCTTC. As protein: CASSQGTGYGYTF.

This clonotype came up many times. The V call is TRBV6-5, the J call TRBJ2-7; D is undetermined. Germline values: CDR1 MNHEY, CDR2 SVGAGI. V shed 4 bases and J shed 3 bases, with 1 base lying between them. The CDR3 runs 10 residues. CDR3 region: CASSFYEQYF. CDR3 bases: TGTGCCAGCAGTTTCTACGAGCAGTACTTC.

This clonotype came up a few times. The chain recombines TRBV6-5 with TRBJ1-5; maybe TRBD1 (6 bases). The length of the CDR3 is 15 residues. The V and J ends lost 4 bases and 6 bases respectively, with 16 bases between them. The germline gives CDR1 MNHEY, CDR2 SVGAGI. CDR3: CASSWTAGESQPQHF. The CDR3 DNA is TGTGCCAGCAGTTGGACTGCAGGGGAATCTCAGCCCCAGCATTTT.

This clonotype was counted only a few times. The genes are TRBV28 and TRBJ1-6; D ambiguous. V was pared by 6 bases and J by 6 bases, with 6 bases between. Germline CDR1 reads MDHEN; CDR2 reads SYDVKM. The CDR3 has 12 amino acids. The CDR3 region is CASRRLNSPLHF. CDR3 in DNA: TGTGCCAGCAGACGACTTAATTCACCCCTCCACTTT.

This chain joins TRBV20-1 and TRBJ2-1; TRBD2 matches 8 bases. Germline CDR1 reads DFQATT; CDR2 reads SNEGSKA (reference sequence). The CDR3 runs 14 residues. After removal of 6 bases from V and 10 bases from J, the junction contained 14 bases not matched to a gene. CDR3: CSARSGSSMAEQFF. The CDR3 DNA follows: TGCAGTGCGCGAAGCGGGAGCTCAATGGCGGAGCAGTTCTTC.

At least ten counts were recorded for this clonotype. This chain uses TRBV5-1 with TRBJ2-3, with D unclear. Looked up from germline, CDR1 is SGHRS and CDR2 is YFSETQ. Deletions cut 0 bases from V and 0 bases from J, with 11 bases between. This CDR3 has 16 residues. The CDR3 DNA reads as TGCGCCAGCAGCTTGGAGGGCCGTGTAAGCACAGATACGCAGTATTTT. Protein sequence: CASSLEGRVSTDTQYF.

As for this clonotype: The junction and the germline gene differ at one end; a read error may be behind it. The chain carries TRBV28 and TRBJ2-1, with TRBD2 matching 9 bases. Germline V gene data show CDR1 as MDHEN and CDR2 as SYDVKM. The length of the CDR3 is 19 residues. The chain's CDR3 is CGSSPPIAGDELRYNEQFF. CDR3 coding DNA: TGTGGCAGCAGTCCTCCGATAGCGGGAGATGAGCTTCGGTACAATGAGCAGTTCTTC.

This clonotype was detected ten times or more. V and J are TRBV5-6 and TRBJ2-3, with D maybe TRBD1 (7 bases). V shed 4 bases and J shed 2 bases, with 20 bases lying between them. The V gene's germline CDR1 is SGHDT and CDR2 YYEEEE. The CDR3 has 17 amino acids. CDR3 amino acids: CASSLTAGQPLTDTQYF. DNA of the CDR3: TGTGCCAGCAGCCTTACGGCGGGACAGCCCCTCACAGATACGCAGTATTTT.

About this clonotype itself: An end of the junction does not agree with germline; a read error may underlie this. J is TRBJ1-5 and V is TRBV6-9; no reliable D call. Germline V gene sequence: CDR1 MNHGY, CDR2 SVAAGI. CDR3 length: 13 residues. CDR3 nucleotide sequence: TGTGCCAGCAGTTACGGTTCGGCCCCCATTCTCAATTTT. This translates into CASSYGSAPILNF.